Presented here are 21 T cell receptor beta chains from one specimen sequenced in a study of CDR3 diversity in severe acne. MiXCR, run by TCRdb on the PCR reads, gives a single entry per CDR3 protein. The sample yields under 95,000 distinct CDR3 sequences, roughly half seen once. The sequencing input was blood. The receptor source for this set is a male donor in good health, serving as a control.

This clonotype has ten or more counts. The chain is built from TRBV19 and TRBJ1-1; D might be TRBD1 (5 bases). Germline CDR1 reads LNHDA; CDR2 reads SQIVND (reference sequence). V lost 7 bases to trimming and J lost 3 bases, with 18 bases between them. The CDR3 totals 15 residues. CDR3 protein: CASKPRGGRYTEAFF. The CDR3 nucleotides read TGTGCCAGTAAACCTCGGGGGGGAAGGTACACTGAAGCTTTCTTT.

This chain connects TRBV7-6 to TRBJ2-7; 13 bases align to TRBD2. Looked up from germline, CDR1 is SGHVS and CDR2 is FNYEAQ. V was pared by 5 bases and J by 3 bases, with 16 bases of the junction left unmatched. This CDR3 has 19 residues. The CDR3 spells CASSPRTSGSAYGYYEQYF. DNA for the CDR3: TGTGCCAGCAGCCCCCGGACTAGCGGGAGTGCGTATGGATACTACGAGCAGTACTTC.

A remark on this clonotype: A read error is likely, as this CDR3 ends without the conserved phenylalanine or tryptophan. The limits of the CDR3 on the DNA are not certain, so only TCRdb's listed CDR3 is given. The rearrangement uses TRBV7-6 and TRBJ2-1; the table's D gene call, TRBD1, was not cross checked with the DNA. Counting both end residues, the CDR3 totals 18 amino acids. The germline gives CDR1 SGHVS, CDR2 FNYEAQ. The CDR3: CASSLAWGTGANTGELFL.

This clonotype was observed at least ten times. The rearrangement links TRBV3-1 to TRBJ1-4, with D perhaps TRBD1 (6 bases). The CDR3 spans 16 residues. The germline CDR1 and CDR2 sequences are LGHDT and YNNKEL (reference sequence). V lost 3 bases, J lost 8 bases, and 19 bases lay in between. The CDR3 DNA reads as TGTGCCAGCAGCCATCAGGGGTGGTATTCGGAGGAAAAACTGTTTTTT. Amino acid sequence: CASSHQGWYSEEKLFF.

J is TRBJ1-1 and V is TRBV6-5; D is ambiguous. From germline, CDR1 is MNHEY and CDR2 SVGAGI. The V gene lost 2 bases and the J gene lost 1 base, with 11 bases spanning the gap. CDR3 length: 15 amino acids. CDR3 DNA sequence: TGTGCCAGCAGTTACCCCCAGGCGGGGAACACTGAAGCTTTCTTT. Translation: CASSYPQAGNTEAFF.

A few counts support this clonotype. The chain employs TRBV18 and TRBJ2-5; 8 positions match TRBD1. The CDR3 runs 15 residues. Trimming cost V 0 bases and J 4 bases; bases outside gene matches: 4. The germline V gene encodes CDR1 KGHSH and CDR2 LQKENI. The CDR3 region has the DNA TGTGCCAGCTCACCACCGGGACAGGTGCTAGAGACCCAGTACTTC. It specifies CASSPPGQVLETQYF.

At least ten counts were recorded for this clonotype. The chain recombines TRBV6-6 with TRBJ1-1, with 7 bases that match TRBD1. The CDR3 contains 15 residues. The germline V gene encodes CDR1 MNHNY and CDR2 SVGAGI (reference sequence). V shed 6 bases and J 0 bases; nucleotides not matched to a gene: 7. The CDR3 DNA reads TGTGCCAGCAGGTCGGACAGGAGAATGAACACTGAAGCTTTCTTT. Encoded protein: CASRSDRRMNTEAFF.

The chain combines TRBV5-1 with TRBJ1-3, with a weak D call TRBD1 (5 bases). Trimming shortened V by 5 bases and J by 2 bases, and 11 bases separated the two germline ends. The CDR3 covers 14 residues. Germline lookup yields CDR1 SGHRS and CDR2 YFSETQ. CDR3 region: CASSGGDAGNTIYF. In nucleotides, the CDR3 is TGCGCCAGCAGTGGAGGGGATGCTGGAAACACCATATATTTT.

The CDR3 DNA reads TGTGCCACCAGTGACTGGACTAGCGGGAGCTATGGAGAGACCCAGTACTTC. This sequence encodes CATSDWTSGSYGETQYF. The chain employs TRBV24-1 and TRBJ2-5; 13 bases are a match to TRBD2. This CDR3 is 17 amino acids long. From germline, CDR1 is KGHDR and CDR2 SFDVKD. After removal of 4 bases from V and 4 bases from J, the junction contained 8 bases not matched to a gene.

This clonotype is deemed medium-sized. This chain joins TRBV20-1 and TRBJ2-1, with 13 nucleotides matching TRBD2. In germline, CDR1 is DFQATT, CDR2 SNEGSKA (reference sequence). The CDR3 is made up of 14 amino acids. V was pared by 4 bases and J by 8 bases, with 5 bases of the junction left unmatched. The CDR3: CSATGLAGAYEQFF. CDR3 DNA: TGCAGTGCTACAGGACTAGCGGGAGCCTATGAGCAGTTCTTC.

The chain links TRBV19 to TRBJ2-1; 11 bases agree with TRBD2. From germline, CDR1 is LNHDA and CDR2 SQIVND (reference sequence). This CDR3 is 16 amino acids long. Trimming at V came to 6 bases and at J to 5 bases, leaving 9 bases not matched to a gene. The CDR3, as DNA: TGTGCCAGTAGACTAGCGGGAGTAATCCCACACAATGAGCAGTTCTTC. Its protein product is CASRLAGVIPHNEQFF.

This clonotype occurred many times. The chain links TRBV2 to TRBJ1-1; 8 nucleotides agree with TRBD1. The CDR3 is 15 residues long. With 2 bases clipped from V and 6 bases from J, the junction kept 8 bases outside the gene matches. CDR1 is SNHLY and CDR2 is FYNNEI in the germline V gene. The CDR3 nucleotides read TGTGCCAGCAGTGAACAGGAACAGGGGGAGGCTGAAGCTTTCTTT. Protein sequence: CASSEQEQGEAEAFF.

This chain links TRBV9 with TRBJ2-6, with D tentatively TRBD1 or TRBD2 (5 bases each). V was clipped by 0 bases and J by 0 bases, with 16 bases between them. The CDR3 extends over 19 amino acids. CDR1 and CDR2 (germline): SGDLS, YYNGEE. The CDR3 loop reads CASSVGNEGLGSGANVLTF. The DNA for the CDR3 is TGTGCCAGCAGCGTAGGAAACGAGGGGCTGGGCTCTGGGGCCAACGTCCTGACTTTC.

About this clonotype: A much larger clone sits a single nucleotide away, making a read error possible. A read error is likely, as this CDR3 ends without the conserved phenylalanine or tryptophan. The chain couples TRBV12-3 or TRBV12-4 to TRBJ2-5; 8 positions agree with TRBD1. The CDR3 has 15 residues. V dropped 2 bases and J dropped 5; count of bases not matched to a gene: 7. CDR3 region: CASSLYRGREETQYS. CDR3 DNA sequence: TGTGCCAGCAGTTTATACAGGGGGAGAGAGGAGACCCAGTACTCC.

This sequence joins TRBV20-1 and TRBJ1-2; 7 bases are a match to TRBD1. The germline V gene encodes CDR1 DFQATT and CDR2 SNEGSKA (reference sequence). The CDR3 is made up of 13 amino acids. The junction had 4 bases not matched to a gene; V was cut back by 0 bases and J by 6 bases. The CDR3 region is CSARDSGTDGYTF. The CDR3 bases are TGCAGTGCTAGAGATTCCGGGACAGATGGCTACACCTTC.

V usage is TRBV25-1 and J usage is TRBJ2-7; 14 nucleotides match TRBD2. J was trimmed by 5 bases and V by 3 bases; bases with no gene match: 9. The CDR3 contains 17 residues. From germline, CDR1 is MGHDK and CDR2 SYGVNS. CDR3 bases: TGTGCCAGCAGTGACCGGGTGGGACTAGCGGGAGTCCACGAGCAGTACTTC. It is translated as CASSDRVGLAGVHEQYF.

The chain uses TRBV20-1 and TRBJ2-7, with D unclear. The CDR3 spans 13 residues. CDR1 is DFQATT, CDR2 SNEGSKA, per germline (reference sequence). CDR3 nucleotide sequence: TGCAGGGCAACTACGGGCTTAGCTTACGAGCAGTACTTC. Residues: CRATTGLAYEQYF.

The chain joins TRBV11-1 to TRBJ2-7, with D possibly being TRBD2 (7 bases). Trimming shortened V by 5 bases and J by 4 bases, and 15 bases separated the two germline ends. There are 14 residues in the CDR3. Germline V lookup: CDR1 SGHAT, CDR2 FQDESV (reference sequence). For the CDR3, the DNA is TGTGCCAGCAGCCCGAAGGGGGGGCGGTACGAGCAGTACTTC. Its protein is CASSPKGGRYEQYF.

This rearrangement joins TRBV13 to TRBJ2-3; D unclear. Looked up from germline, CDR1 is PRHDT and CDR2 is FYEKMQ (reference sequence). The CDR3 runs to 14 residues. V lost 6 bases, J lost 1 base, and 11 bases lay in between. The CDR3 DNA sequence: TGTGCCAGCAGTTCCAGGTCCCGCACAGATACGCAGTATTTT. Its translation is CASSSRSRTDTQYF.

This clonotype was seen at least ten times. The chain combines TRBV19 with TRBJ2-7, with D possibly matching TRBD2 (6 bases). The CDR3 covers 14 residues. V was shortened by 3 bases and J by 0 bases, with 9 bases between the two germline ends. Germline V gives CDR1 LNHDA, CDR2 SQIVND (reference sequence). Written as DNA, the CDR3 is TGTGCCAGTAGTATCTCGCGGGACTCCTACGAGCAGTACTTC. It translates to CASSISRDSYEQYF.

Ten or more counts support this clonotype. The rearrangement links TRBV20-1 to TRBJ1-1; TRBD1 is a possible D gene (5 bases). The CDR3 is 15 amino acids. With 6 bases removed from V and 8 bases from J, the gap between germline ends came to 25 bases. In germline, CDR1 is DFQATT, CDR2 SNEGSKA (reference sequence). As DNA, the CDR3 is TGCAGTGCCCCCGAGGGGTCGACGGACGCAAGGGAAGCTTTCTTT. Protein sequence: CSAPEGSTDAREAFF.